The source of this T cell receptor (beta chain) is a study of OX40 agonist ivuxolimab in advanced cancers. Study-wide context: Treatment received earlier with anti-PD-1, anti-PD-L1 or anti-CTLA-4 agents was allowed, and roughly 40% had some.

Worth noting for this clone: The antigen remains undetermined.

Some clones are missing from TCRdb's copy, which holds only in-frame ones; the method was immunoSEQ multiplex PCR. The sample includes roughly 50,000 clones, around 84% of them seen just once. Study-wide results and limits: Mean expanded clone counts were higher in CD8+ than CD4+ T cells.

The sequences come from CD4+ or CD8+ T cells sorted from blood, collected in a trial of the OX40 agonist ivuxolimab. This receptor was obtained from an adult with an advanced solid tumor such as melanoma, head and neck, liver or kidney cancer.

This CDR3 is CATSWTSYTDTQYF. Here the CDR3 DNA reads TGTGCCACCAGTTGGACTAGCTACACAGATACGCAGTATTTT. V gene TRBV15 combines with J gene TRBJ2-3; TRBD2 matches 8 bases. The CDR3 has 14 residues. V shed 6 bases, J shed 2 bases, and the junction held 4 bases outside the gene matches. Germline CDR1 LNHNV, CDR2 YYDKDF (reference sequence).